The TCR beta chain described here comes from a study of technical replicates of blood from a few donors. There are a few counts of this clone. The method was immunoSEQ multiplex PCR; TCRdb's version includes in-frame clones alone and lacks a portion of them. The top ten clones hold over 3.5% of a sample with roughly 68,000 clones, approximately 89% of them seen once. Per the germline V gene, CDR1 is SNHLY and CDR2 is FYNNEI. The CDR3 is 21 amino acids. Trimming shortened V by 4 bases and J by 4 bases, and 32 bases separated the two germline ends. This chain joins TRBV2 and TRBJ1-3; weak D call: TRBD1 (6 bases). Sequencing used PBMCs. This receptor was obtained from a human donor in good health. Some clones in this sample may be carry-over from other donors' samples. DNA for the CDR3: TGTGCCAGCAGTGGGGGGGGCCCCCCAGGCCAATTTCGGTCTCCCGGAAACACCATATATTTT. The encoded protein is CASSGGGPPGQFRSPGNTIYF.